These 24 T cell receptor beta chains originate from one sample sequenced in a study of OX40 agonist ivuxolimab in advanced cancers. Profiling relied on immunoSEQ multiplex PCR, and the TCRdb table lists in-frame clones only, not all of them. The data show 70,000 to 75,000 clones, approximately 83% seen once. The sample in question was CD4+ or CD8+ T cells sorted from blood, obtained in a trial of the OX40 agonist ivuxolimab. The receptors derive from an adult with an advanced solid tumor such as melanoma, head and neck, liver or kidney cancer.

J is TRBJ1-1 and V is TRBV11-3; weak D call: TRBD1 (5 bases). CDR1 is SGHNT, CDR2 YENEEA, per germline. The CDR3 extends over 13 amino acids. The V end was cut by 3 bases, the J end by 4 bases, with 9 bases between. The CDR3: CASSFGQGTEAFF. Written as DNA, the CDR3 is TGTGCCAGCAGCTTCGGGCAGGGCACTGAAGCTTTCTTT. Full variable domain (missing parts from reference TRBV11-3 and TRBJ1-1): EAGVVQSPRYKIIEKKQPVAFWCNPISGHNTLYWYLQNLGQGPELLIRYENEEAVDDSQLPKDRFSAERLKGVDSTLKIQPAELGDSAVYLCASSFGQGTEAFFGQGTRLTVV.

V gene TRBV6-5 combines with J gene TRBJ2-1, with D unresolved. The CDR3 is made up of 16 amino acids. Germline CDR1 is MNHEY and CDR2 is SVGAGI. With 0 bases removed from V and 0 bases from J, the gap between germline ends came to 9 bases. CDR3 in DNA: TGTGCCAGCAGTTACTCGTACGTAAGCTCCTACAATGAGCAGTTCTTC. This codes for CASSYSYVSSYNEQFF.

The rearrangement uses TRBV5-8 and TRBJ2-3; no clear D. CDR3 length equals 13 residues. V lost 3 bases and J lost 4, with 9 bases in between. Germline CDR1 is SGHTS and CDR2 is YDEGEE. The CDR3 is CASSWRHPDTQYF. The DNA for the CDR3 is TGTGCCAGCAGCTGGAGACACCCAGATACGCAGTATTTT.

The V and J genes are TRBV6-1 and TRBJ1-1; no firm D call. Trimming took off 6 bases at V and 2 bases at J, with 10 bases between the two ends. The CDR3 extends over 13 amino acids. The germline V gene encodes CDR1 MNHNS and CDR2 SASEGT. The CDR3 region has the DNA TGTGCCAGCAGCGATAACCGAAACACTGAAGCTTTCTTT. It is translated as CASSDNRNTEAFF.

The chain joins TRBV7-9 to TRBJ2-5, with 7 bases that match TRBD2. V lost 1 base, J lost 1 base, and 6 bases stayed unmatched. The CDR3 covers 16 residues. Germline V gene data show CDR1 as SEHNR and CDR2 as FQNEAQ (reference sequence). Here the CDR3 reads CASSLEGGRLQETQYF. CDR3 bases: TGTGCCAGCAGCTTAGAAGGCGGGAGACTCCAAGAGACCCAGTACTTC.

The rearrangement links TRBV2 to TRBJ2-4; 7 bases map to TRBD2. The V and J ends lost 3 bases and 8 bases, in that order; junction bases with no gene match: 7. The CDR3 contains 14 residues. Germline CDR1 SNHLY, CDR2 FYNNEI. DNA for the CDR3: TGTGCCAGCAGTGATAGGCAGGGAGGGCACATTCAGTACTTC. It codes for CASSDRQGGHIQYF.

V is TRBV11-3 and J is TRBJ2-7; no definite D call. CDR1 and CDR2 from the germline V gene are SGHNT and YENEEA. Trimming took 1 base from V and 0 from J, leaving 13 bases between them. The CDR3 spans 16 residues. This CDR3 reads CASSLASGLSSYEQYF. DNA of the CDR3: TGTGCCAGCAGCTTAGCTTCGGGCCTGAGCTCCTACGAGCAGTACTTC. The full variable domain, completed using reference TRBV11-3 and TRBJ2-7, is EAGVVQSPRYKIIEKKQPVAFWCNPISGHNTLYWYLQNLGQGPELLIRYENEEAVDDSQLPKDRFSAERLKGVDSTLKIQPAELGDSAVYLCASSLASGLSSYEQYFGPGTRLTVT.

The chain employs TRBV7-2 and TRBJ2-7; TRBD2 matches at 7 bases. V was clipped by 3 bases and J by 5 bases; unmatched bases: 7. This CDR3 contains 14 residues. CDR1 is SGHTA, CDR2 FQGNSA, per germline. CDR3 region: CASSFSREIDEQYF. CDR3 DNA sequence: TGTGCCAGCAGCTTTTCGCGGGAGATCGACGAGCAGTACTTC.

The rearrangement uses TRBV28 and TRBJ1-4; the D gene is possibly TRBD1 (6 bases). CDR1 is MDHEN, CDR2 SYDVKM, per germline. With 6 bases removed from V and 5 bases from J, the gap between germline ends came to 19 bases. This CDR3 is built from 16 residues. The CDR3 sequence is CASRLRDILRNEKLFF. DNA of the CDR3: TGTGCCAGCAGGCTCCGGGACATCCTTCGGAATGAAAAACTGTTTTTT.

This clone was seen only a few times. The V and J genes are TRBV15 and TRBJ2-1; the D is unclear. The CDR3 runs to 14 residues. Germline V gives CDR1 LNHNV, CDR2 YYDKDF (reference sequence). Trimming shortened V by 0 bases and J by 5 bases, and 8 bases separated the two germline ends. The CDR3 nucleotides are TGTGCCACCAGCAGAGATTGGAGAGACAATGAGCAGTTCTTC. Translated: CATSRDWRDNEQFF.

The gene calls are TRBV23-1 and TRBJ2-5; D possibly uses TRBD1 or TRBD2 (5 bases each). TRBV23-1 is flagged as an ORF with uncertain function. CDR3 length: 15 residues. Trimming cost V 0 bases and J 4 bases, with 12 bases left between them. The CDR3 is CASSQSRAGGETQYF. The CDR3, as DNA: TGCGCCAGCAGTCAATCGCGGGCTGGGGGAGAGACCCAGTACTTC.

The V call is TRBV5-1, the J call TRBJ2-1; the D is unclear. Per the germline V gene, CDR1 is SGHRS and CDR2 is YFSETQ. V was clipped by 4 bases and J by 4 bases, with 15 bases between them. This CDR3 contains 15 residues. CDR3 loop: CASSGPRTTYNEQFF. The CDR3 DNA is TGCGCCAGCAGCGGCCCTCGGACGACTTACAATGAGCAGTTCTTC.

V and J are TRBV5-1 and TRBJ1-1, with D possibly matching TRBD1 (5 bases). CDR3 length equals 15 residues. V was trimmed by 4 bases and J by 0 bases, leaving 13 bases between them. CDR1 is SGHRS, CDR2 YFSETQ, per germline. The CDR3 protein is CASSLSTVMNTEAFF. CDR3 coding DNA: TGCGCCAGCAGCCTGTCGACAGTTATGAACACTGAAGCTTTCTTT.

The rearrangement uses TRBV6-1 and TRBJ2-5, with TRBD2 matching 9 bases. CDR1 is MNHNS and CDR2 is SASEGT in the germline V gene. Losses at the gene ends were 7 bases for V and 4 bases for J; bases not matched to a gene: 7. This CDR3 spans 14 amino acids. The CDR3 spells CASTPFSGRETQYF. The DNA for the CDR3 is TGTGCCAGCACCCCTTTTAGCGGGAGAGAGACCCAGTACTTC.

This clone was observed once. The chain has TRBV28 and TRBJ2-7; D is unresolved. The length of the CDR3 is 15 residues. The germline CDR1 and CDR2 sequences are MDHEN and SYDVKM. Trimming removed 5 bases from V and 3 bases from J, with 17 bases in between. The CDR3 coding sequence is TGTGCCAGCAGTCGTCTGGGCCAGCTGTACTACGAGCAGTACTTC. It is translated as CASSRLGQLYYEQYF. The whole variable domain, remainder taken from reference TRBV28 and TRBJ2-7, is DVKVTQSSRYLVKRTGEKVFLECVQDMDHENMFWYRQDPGLGLRLIYFSYDVKMKEKGDIPEGYSVSREKKERFSLILESASTNQTSMYLCASSRLGQLYYEQYFGPGTRLTVT.

The V call is TRBV5-1, the J call TRBJ1-6, with a tentative D call TRBD1 (5 bases). CDR3 size: 15 residues. The V gene's germline CDR1 is SGHRS and CDR2 YFSETQ. V was trimmed by 0 bases and J by 5 bases, leaving 9 bases between them. This CDR3 is CASSLGQKNNSPLHF. The CDR3 bases are TGCGCCAGCAGCTTGGGACAGAAGAATAATTCACCCCTCCACTTT.

The rearrangement joins TRBV5-4 to TRBJ2-1; TRBD2 matches 14 bases. Germline CDR1 is SGHNT and CDR2 is YYREEE (reference sequence). Germline trimming cut 9 bases from V and 1 base from J; bases unmatched to any gene: 9. There are 17 residues in the CDR3. The DNA of the CDR3 is TGTGCCACATCGACCGGGACTAGCGGGAGTTCCTACAATGAGCAGTTCTTC. It yields the protein CATSTGTSGSSYNEQFF.

The chain has TRBV28 and TRBJ2-2; D is possibly TRBD1 (6 bases). Germline V gives CDR1 MDHEN, CDR2 SYDVKM. Trimming removed 5 bases from V and 3 bases from J, with 13 bases in between. The CDR3 contains 15 residues. The CDR3 region is CASSQWGPYTGELFF. DNA of the CDR3: TGTGCCAGCAGTCAGTGGGGGCCGTACACCGGGGAGCTGTTTTTT.

V gene TRBV5-1 combines with J gene TRBJ1-6; 9 bases are shared with TRBD1. CDR1 and CDR2 (germline): SGHRS, YFSETQ. The CDR3 has 14 amino acids. Trimming removed 0 bases from V and 9 bases from J; junction bases left unmatched: 1. The DNA for the CDR3 is TGCGCCAGCAGCTTGGACAGGGGGCGTTCACCCCTCCACTTT. Its protein is CASSLDRGRSPLHF.

The rearrangement joins TRBV19 to TRBJ1-4, with D maybe TRBD1 (6 bases). Between the trimmed V and J ends, which lost 4 bases and 5 bases, there was a span of 14 bases. The CDR3 extends over 15 amino acids. Germline CDR1 LNHDA, CDR2 SQIVND (reference sequence). The CDR3 DNA is TGTGCCAGTAGTACCCCCGGGACACAGAATGAAAAACTGTTTTTT. It yields the protein CASSTPGTQNEKLFF. Looking up the rest from reference TRBV19 and TRBJ1-4 gives the full variable domain: DGGITQSPKYLFRKEGQNVTLSCEQNLNHDAMYWYRQDPGQGLRLIYYSQIVNDFQKGDIAEGYSVSREKKESFPLTVTSAQKNPTAFYLCASSTPGTQNEKLFFGSGTQLSVL.

This sequence joins TRBV28 and TRBJ1-5; a weak D match, TRBD1 (6 bases). Deletions cut 11 bases from V and 1 base from J, with 12 bases between. The CDR3 runs 13 residues. Germline V gives CDR1 MDHEN, CDR2 SYDVKM. The CDR3 region has the DNA TGTGCCGGAGGGGGACTCAGCAATCAGCCCCAGCATTTT. Translation gives CAGGGLSNQPQHF.

The rearrangement uses TRBV25-1 and TRBJ2-7; 12 bases match TRBD2. CDR3 length: 16 amino acids. The germline CDR1 and CDR2 sequences are MGHDK and SYGVNS. V dropped 6 bases and J dropped 3; count of bases not matched to a gene: 9. The DNA of the CDR3 is TGTGCCAGCAGCGCCCGGACTAGCGGGATGGGCTACGAGCAGTACTTC. Its translation: CASSARTSGMGYEQYF.

The chain uses TRBV18 and TRBJ2-1; D perhaps matches TRBD1 (8 bases). This CDR3 spans 13 amino acids. V dropped 6 bases and J dropped 9 bases, with 15 bases sitting between them. Per the germline V gene, CDR1 is KGHSH and CDR2 is LQKENI. CDR3: CASSQDREGEQFF. The CDR3 bases are TGTGCCAGCTCCCAGGACAGGGAGGGTGAGCAGTTCTTC.

The chain employs TRBV5-4 and TRBJ2-3; TRBD1 matches at 10 bases. The CDR3 is made up of 16 amino acids. CDR1 and CDR2 (germline): SGHNT, YYREEE (reference sequence). V was clipped by 5 bases and J by 8 bases; unmatched bases: 14. The CDR3 DNA follows: TGTGCCAGCAGTTCTCCGGGACAGGGGCGGAGGAGTACGCAGTATTTT. Its translation: CASSSPGQGRRSTQYF.